This T cell receptor beta chain was documented in a study of OX40 agonist ivuxolimab in advanced cancers. As for the study in general: The patients got ivuxolimab, which is an agonistic anti-OX40 (CD134) antibody. The diagnoses of dose-escalation patients were hepatocellular carcinoma, melanoma, renal cell or head and neck cancer. Study findings and constraints: CD4+ and CD8+ blood T cells expanded clonally by week 6 at 0.1 to 3.0 mg/kg.

TCRdb's table, derived via immunoSEQ multiplex PCR, lists solely in-frame clones and lacks some. Of some 32,000 clones in the sample, around 84% are singletons; the top ten hold about 20%. About this clone: Its matching antigen is unknown.

The germline V gene encodes CDR1 MRHNA and CDR2 SNTAGT. The CDR3 covers 13 residues. Between the trimmed V and J ends, which lost 2 bases and 6 bases, there was a span of 7 bases. The V call is TRBV6-4, the J call TRBJ2-2; D not certain. This TCR was recovered from an adult with an advanced solid tumor such as melanoma, head and neck, liver or kidney cancer. This sample comprised CD4+ or CD8+ T cells sorted from blood, obtained in a trial of the OX40 agonist ivuxolimab. In nucleotides, the CDR3 is TGTGCCAGCAGTGACACTTCGGCCGGGGAGCTGTTTTTT. This sequence encodes CASSDTSAGELFF.